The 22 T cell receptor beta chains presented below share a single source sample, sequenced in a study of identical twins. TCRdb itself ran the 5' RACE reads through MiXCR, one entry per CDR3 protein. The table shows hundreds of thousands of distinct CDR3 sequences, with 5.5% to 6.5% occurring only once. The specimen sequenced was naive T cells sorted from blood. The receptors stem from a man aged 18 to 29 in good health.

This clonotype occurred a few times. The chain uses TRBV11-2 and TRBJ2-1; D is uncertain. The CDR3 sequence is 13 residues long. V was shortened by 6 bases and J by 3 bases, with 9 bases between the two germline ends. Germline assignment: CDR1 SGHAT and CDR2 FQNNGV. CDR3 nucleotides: TGTGCCAGCAGGCGCACAGTCTACAATGAGCAGTTCTTC. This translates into CASRRTVYNEQFF.

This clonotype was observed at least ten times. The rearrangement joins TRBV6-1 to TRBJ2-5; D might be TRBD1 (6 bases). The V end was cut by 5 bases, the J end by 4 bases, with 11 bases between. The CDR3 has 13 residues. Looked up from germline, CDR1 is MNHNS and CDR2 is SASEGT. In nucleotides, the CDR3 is TGTGCCAGCAGTCCGACAGGAAGAGAGACCCAGTACTTC. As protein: CASSPTGRETQYF.

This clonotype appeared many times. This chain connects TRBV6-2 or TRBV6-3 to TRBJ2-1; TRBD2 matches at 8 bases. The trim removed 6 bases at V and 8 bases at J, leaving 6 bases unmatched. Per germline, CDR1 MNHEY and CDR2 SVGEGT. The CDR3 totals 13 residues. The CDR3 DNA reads TGTGCCAGCAGGGGACTAGAGTCGGATGAGCAGTTCTTC. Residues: CASRGLESDEQFF.

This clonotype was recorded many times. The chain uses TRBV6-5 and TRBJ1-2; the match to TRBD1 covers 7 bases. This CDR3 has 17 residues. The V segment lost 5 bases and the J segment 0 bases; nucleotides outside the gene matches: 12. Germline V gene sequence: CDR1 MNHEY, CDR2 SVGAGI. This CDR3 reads CASSPTWTGSTNYGYTF. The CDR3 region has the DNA TGTGCCAGCAGTCCTACCTGGACAGGATCGACTAACTATGGCTACACCTTC.

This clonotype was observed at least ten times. CDR3 sequence reads: CASSLAPRSLNQPQHF. Written as DNA, the CDR3 is TGTGCCAGCAGTTTAGCGCCCAGAAGCCTAAATCAGCCCCAGCATTTT. V is TRBV12-3 or TRBV12-4 and J is TRBJ1-5; D call uncertain. V was cut by 0 bases and J by 4 bases, with 13 bases left in between. CDR3 size: 16 residues.

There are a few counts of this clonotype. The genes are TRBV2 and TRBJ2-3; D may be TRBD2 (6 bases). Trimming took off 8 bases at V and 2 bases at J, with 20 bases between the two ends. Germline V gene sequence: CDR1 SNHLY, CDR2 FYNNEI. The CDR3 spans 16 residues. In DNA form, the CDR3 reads TGTGCCAGCCAGGCGACAATAGCGGAGGTCACAGATACGCAGTATTTT. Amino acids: CASQATIAEVTDTQYF. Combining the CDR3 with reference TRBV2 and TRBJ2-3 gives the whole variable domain EPEVTQTPSHQVTQMGQEVILRCVPISNHLYFYWYRQILGQKVEFLVSFYNNEISEKSEIFDDQFSVERPDGSNFTLKIRSTKLEDSAMYFCASQATIAEVTDTQYFGPGTRLTVL.

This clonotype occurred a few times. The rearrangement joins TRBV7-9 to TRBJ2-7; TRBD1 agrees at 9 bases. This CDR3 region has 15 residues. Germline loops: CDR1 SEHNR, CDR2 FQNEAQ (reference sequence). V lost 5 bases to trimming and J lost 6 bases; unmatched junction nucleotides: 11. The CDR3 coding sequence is TGTGCCAGCAGCACGGCCGGGACAGGGAACTCCGAGCAGTACTTC. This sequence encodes CASSTAGTGNSEQYF.

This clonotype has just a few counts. For the CDR3, the DNA is TGTGCCAGCAGTTACTCTATGGCAGATACGCAGTATTTT. Translating it yields CASSYSMADTQYF. V and J are TRBV6-6 and TRBJ2-3; D is ambiguous. The V end was cut by 0 bases, the J end by 4 bases, with 5 bases between. CDR1 MNHNY and CDR2 SVGAGI come from the germline V gene (reference sequence). The CDR3 runs 13 residues.

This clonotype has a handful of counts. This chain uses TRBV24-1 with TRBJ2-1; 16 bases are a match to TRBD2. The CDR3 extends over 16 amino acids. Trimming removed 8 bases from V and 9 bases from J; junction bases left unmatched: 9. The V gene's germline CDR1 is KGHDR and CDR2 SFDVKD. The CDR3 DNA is TGTGCCACCACGTCGGGGACTAGCGGGAGGGCCCGTGAGCAGTTCTTC. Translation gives CATTSGTSGRAREQFF.

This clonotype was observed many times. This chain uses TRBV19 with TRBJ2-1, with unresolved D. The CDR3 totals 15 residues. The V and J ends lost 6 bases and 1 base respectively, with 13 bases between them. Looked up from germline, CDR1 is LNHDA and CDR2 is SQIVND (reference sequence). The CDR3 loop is CASSLLHGSYNEQFF. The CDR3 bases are TGTGCCAGTAGCCTCTTGCATGGTTCCTACAATGAGCAGTTCTTC.

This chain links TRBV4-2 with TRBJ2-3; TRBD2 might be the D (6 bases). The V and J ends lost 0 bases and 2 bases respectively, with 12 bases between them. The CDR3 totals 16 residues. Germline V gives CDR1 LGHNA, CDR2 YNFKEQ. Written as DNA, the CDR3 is TGTGCCAGCAGCCAAGAATTTAGGACTACCACAGATACGCAGTATTTT. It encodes CASSQEFRTTTDTQYF.

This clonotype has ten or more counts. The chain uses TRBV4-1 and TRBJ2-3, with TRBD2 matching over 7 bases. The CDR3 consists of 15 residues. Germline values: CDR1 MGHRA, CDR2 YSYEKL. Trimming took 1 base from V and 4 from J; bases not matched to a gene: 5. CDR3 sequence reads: CASSQVGLAADTQYF. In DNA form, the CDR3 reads TGCGCCAGCAGCCAAGTGGGGCTAGCGGCAGATACGCAGTATTTT.

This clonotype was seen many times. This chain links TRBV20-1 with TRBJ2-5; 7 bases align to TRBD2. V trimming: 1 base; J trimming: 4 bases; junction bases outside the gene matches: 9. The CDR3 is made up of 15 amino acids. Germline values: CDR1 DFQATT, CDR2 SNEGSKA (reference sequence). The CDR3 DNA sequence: TGCAGTGCTAGAGCTGTGACTAGCAGTGTAGAGACCCAGTACTTC. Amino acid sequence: CSARAVTSSVETQYF.

The chain's CDR3 is CASSFRANVLTF. The CDR3 nucleotides read TGTGCCAGCAGTTTCCGGGCCAACGTCCTGACTTTC. The V call is TRBV12-3 or TRBV12-4, the J call TRBJ2-6; D unclear. The CDR3 sequence is 12 residues long. V was cut by 3 bases and J by 5 bases, with 2 bases left in between.

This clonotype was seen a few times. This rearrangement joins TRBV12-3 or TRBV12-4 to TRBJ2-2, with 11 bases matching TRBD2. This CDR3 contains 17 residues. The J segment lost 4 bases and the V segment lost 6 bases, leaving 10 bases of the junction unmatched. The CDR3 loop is CASRSGTSGGGTGELFF. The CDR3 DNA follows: TGTGCCAGCAGATCCGGGACTAGCGGAGGGGGCACCGGGGAGCTGTTTTTT.

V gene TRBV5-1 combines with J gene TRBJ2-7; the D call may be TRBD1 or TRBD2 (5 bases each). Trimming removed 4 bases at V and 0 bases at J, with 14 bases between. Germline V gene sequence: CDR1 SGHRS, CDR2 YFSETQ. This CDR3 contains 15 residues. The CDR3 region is CASSPGTLSSYEQYF. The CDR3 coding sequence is TGCGCCAGCAGCCCCGGGACGCTGAGCTCCTACGAGCAGTACTTC. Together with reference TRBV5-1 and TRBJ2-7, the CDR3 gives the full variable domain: KAGVTQTPRYLIKTRGQQVTLSCSPISGHRSVSWYQQTPGQGLQFLFEYFSETQRNKGNFPGRFSGRQFSNSRSEMNVSTLELGDSALYLCASSPGTLSSYEQYFGPGTRLTVT.

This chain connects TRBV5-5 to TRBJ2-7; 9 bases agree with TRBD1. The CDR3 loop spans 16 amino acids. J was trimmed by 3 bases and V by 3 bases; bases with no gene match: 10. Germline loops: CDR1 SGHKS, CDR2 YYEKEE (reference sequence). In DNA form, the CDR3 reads TGTGCCAGCAGCTCGGAAGGGACAGGGCGGCTCTACGAGCAGTACGTC. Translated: CASSSEGTGRLYEQYV.

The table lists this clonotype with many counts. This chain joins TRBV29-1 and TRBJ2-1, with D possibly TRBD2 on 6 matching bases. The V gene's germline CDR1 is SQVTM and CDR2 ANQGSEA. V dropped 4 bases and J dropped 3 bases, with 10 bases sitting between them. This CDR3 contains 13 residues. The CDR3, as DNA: TGCAGCGTTGGGGGACTCAACTACAATGAGCAGTTCTTC. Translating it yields CSVGGLNYNEQFF.

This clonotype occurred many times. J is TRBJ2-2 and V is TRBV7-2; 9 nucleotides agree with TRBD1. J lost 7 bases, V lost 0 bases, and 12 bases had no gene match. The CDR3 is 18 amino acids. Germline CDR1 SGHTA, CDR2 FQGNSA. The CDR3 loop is CASSLAGIGTGLGGELFF. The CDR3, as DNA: TGTGCCAGCAGCTTAGCGGGGATCGGGACAGGGTTAGGCGGGGAGCTGTTTTTT.

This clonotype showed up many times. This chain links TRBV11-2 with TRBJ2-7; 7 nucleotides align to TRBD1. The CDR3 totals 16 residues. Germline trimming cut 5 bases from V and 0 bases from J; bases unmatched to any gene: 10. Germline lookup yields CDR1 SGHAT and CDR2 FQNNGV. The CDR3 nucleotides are TGTGCCAGCAGCCCCAGCCTACGGGACAGCTCCTACGAGCAGTACTTC. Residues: CASSPSLRDSSYEQYF.

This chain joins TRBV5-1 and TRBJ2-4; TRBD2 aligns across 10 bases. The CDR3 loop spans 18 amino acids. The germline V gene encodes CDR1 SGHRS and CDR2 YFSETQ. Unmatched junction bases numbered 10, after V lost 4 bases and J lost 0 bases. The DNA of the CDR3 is TGCGCCAGCAGCCCAGGACTAGCGGCGGGACTAGCCAAAAACATTCAGTACTTC. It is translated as CASSPGLAAGLAKNIQYF.

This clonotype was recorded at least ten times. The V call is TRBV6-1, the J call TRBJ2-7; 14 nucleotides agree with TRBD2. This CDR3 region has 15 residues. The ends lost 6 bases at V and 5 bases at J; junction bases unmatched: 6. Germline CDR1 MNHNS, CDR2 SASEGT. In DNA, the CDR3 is TGTGCCAGCAGACGACTAGCGGGAGGGGTCCACGAGCAGTACTTC. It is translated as CASRRLAGGVHEQYF.